Below, 14 T cell receptor beta chains from the same sample are listed, as sequenced in a study of blood T cell repertoires in COVID-19. TCRdb keeps only in-frame clones here, not all; method: immunoSEQ multiplex PCR. The sample records about 150,000 clones, 70% to 90% being singletons. Sequencing used peripheral blood. These TCRs come from a man aged 60 to 69 with COVID-19, enrolled during active disease.

This chain joins TRBV27 and TRBJ2-7, with 11 bases fitting TRBD1. The CDR3 is made up of 17 amino acids. The V gene end was trimmed by 0 bases and the J gene end by 4 bases; junction bases not matched to a gene: 8. In germline, CDR1 is MNHEY, CDR2 SMNVEV (reference sequence). CDR3 protein: CASSLSPWTGGRYEQYF. The CDR3 DNA reads TGTGCCAGCAGTTTATCCCCTTGGACAGGGGGCAGGTACGAGCAGTACTTC.

The chain is built from TRBV6-1 and TRBJ2-7, with 8 bases identical to TRBD1. The germline V gene has CDR1 MNHNS and CDR2 SASEGT. V was clipped by 3 bases and J by 0 bases; unmatched bases: 4. The CDR3 length is 15 residues. The CDR3 DNA reads TGTGCCAGCAGTGATATGGGACAGGCCTCCTACGAGCAGTACTTC. Translating it yields CASSDMGQASYEQYF.

The chain joins TRBV7-2 to TRBJ2-1; 9 bases line up with TRBD1. The germline CDR1 and CDR2 sequences are SGHTA and FQGNSA. The CDR3 length is 16 residues. V lost 5 bases and J lost 4; bases outside the gene matches: 9. This CDR3 is CASSTRAGTGYNEQFF. The DNA for the CDR3 is TGTGCCAGCAGCACAAGGGCCGGGACAGGGTACAATGAGCAGTTCTTC.

CDR3 region: CASRFGQYNEQFF. The CDR3 coding sequence is TGTGCCAGCAGGTTCGGACAGTACAATGAGCAGTTCTTC. The rearrangement links TRBV2 to TRBJ2-1, with D possibly being TRBD1 (6 bases). V shed 6 bases and J shed 4 bases, with 10 bases lying between them. CDR1 is SNHLY and CDR2 is FYNNEI in the germline V gene. The CDR3 is 13 residues long.

This clone has only a few counts. Other DNA sequences in the same sample also yield this CDR3. CDR3 in DNA: TGTGCCAGCAGAGGGGGCGCCTATGGCTACACCTTC. Translation gives CASRGGAYGYTF. This sequence joins TRBV6-5 and TRBJ1-2, with 7 nucleotides matching TRBD1. Germline V gene data show CDR1 as MNHEY and CDR2 as SVGAGI. The ends lost 6 bases at V and 4 bases at J; junction bases unmatched: 2. The CDR3 is made up of 12 amino acids.

V and J are TRBV7-8 and TRBJ1-1; a weak D match, TRBD1 (6 bases). Looked up from germline, CDR1 is SGHVS and CDR2 is FQNEAQ. The CDR3 contains 16 residues. Trimming removed 5 bases at V and 7 bases at J, with 23 bases between. The CDR3 loop reads CASSPSGGGSKGEAFF. CDR3 in DNA: TGTGCCAGCAGCCCGAGTGGGGGGGGCAGTAAAGGTGAAGCTTTCTTT.

The chain couples TRBV27 to TRBJ1-6, with D uncertain. The CDR3 spans 16 residues. CDR1 and CDR2 (germline): MNHEY, SMNVEV (reference sequence). V lost 6 bases to trimming and J lost 0 bases, with 12 bases between them. The CDR3 protein is CASSLDGGSYNSPLHF. The CDR3 bases are TGTGCCAGCAGCCTCGACGGAGGCTCCTATAATTCACCCCTCCACTTT.

This chain uses TRBV9 with TRBJ1-1; TRBD1 agrees at 10 bases. V shed 4 bases and J 3 bases; nucleotides not matched to a gene: 6. This CDR3 contains 15 residues. The germline CDR1 and CDR2 sequences are SGDLS and YYNGEE. The CDR3 region is CASSPSGQGDTEAFF. Here the CDR3 DNA reads TGTGCCAGCAGCCCGAGCGGACAGGGGGACACTGAAGCTTTCTTT.

The rearrangement joins TRBV30 to TRBJ1-5; 7 nucleotides align to TRBD1. The CDR3 extends over 15 amino acids. V shed 2 bases, J shed 7 bases, and the junction held 11 bases outside the gene matches. CDR1 and CDR2 from the germline V gene are GTSNPN and SVGIG (reference sequence). CDR3 in amino acids: CAWSQLGGGIQPQHF. The CDR3, as DNA: TGTGCCTGGAGTCAGTTAGGGGGCGGGATACAGCCCCAGCATTTT.

The rearrangement joins TRBV11-2 to TRBJ1-2; no clear D gene. CDR3 length: 15 amino acids. V lost 0 bases to trimming and J lost 4 bases, with 12 bases between them. Germline-derived CDR1 and CDR2 are SGHAT and FQNNGV. CDR3 residues: CASSLDAGGGYGYTF. CDR3 DNA: TGTGCCAGCAGCTTAGATGCGGGAGGAGGCTATGGCTACACCTTC.

The chain links TRBV7-9 to TRBJ1-4; D is possibly TRBD1 (6 bases). CDR1 is SEHNR and CDR2 is FQNEAQ in the germline V gene (reference sequence). The CDR3 loop spans 16 amino acids. Trimming removed 5 bases from V and 1 base from J, with 14 bases in between. The CDR3 spells CASSPGWGQTNEKLFF. The CDR3 nucleotides are TGTGCCAGCAGCCCGGGCTGGGGACAAACTAATGAAAAACTGTTTTTT.

V gene TRBV3-1 (or the pseudogene TRBV3-2) combines with J gene TRBJ2-1; 7 nucleotides agree with TRBD2. Germline V CDR1 and CDR2: LGHDT, YNNKEL (reference sequence). V trimming: 4 bases; J trimming: 3 bases; junction bases outside the gene matches: 18. The CDR3 length is 19 residues. The CDR3 protein is CASSPPGVLAGDLYNEQFF. The CDR3 region has the DNA TGTGCCAGCAGCCCACCGGGGGTTCTGGCGGGAGATCTCTACAATGAGCAGTTCTTC.

The genes are TRBV2 and TRBJ2-1, with 16 nucleotides matching TRBD2. Trimming took 4 bases from V and 15 from J; bases not matched to a gene: 6. CDR1 SNHLY and CDR2 FYNNEI come from the germline V gene. This CDR3 is built from 14 residues. The CDR3 DNA follows: TGTGCCAGCAGTGCCGGGACTAGCGGGAGGGCCGTGTTCTTC. Protein: CASSAGTSGRAVFF. Supplemented by reference TRBV2 and TRBJ2-1, the full variable domain reads EPEVTQTPSHQVTQMGQEVILRCVPISNHLYFYWYRQILGQKVEFLVSFYNNEISEKSEIFDDQFSVERPDGSNFTLKIRSTKLEDSAMYFCASSAGTSGRAVFFGPGTRLTVL.

In DNA form, the CDR3 reads TGTGCCAGCAGTTACATGGGGCCTGGAAACACCATATATTTT. It encodes CASSYMGPGNTIYF. The J gene is TRBJ1-3, the V gene TRBV6-2 or TRBV6-3, with D maybe TRBD1 (5 bases). The CDR3 contains 14 residues. V lost 2 bases and J lost 2, with 7 bases in between. Germline V gives CDR1 MNHEY, CDR2 SVGEGT.